This TCR beta chain was captured in a study of vaccination effects on CD4 cells after COVID-19 (dated by TCRdb to between 2021 and 2023). At the level of the whole study: To identify antigen-specific CD4+ T cell clonotypes by their expansion, the ViraFEST assay first stimulated PBMC with viral peptide pools and then applied TCR sequencing. Each well held over 1.5 million PBMC cultured in IMDM containing approximately 5.2% human AB serum, roughly 10 IU/ml IL-2 and gentamicin, along with roughly 10 ug/ml peptides. Across the study, the median time from the second dose to post-vaccine sampling was 72 days (range 14 to 241). The study compared SARS-CoV-2 spike-specific CD4+ TCR repertoires before and after mRNA vaccination in COVID-19 convalescent patients and infection-naive vaccine recipients. Cultures from other donors in the study were sequenced using the Oncomine TCR Beta short-read assay on an Illumina iSeq 100. Altogether, roughly 10 COVID-19 convalescent patients and a few SARS-CoV-2-naive healthy vaccine recipients made up the full study. What the research found in general, with its limitations: In healthy vaccine recipients, vaccine-induced clones were almost all SARS-CoV-2 mono-reactive, with only 1 of 255 being cross-reactive with common cold coronaviruses. Both infection-induced and vaccine-induced clones contracted markedly at late post-vaccination timepoints, which is consistent with waning T cell responses. Limitations of the study were the small number of convalescent patients and the absence of early post-infection timepoints.

Details on this clone: This clone's antigen is unknown. No much larger clone is present one base from it, and per-base qualities are unavailable.

From its cysteine to its phenylalanine, the CDR3 spans 16 amino acids. The sequence is cut down to CDR3 DNA, 48 bases in frame from base 1. Compared with germline, V lacks 6 bases and J lacks 2 bases; bases without a gene match: 8. Reading the germline V gene gives CDR1 MNHEY and CDR2 SVGEGT. Library preparation used the immunoSEQ multiplex PCR assay. TCR beta CDR3 sequencing was performed on DNA from the cultured, isolated CD4+ T cells. In the original analysis: Non-productive TCR sequences were removed and reads were trimmed to the CDR3 region, keeping CDR3s of at least 7 amino acids. Antigen-specific clonotypes were identified with the MANAFEST web app by comparing expansion in peptide wells against reference cultures. To count as positive, a clone had to show expansion at FDR<0.05 compared with the reference and with all other wells, an odds ratio above 5, and a frequency above 0.1% in two replicate wells. A clonotype was called cross-reactive if it was significantly expanded both in SARS-CoV-2 spike wells and in at least one common cold coronavirus spike condition. CDR3 similarity was assessed by Levenshtein distance with the stringdist R package, and unrooted trees were built with ape in R 3.6.1. TCRdb holds this immuneACCESS table with in-frame rearrangements only. Some clones are missing; in checked studies, unresolved V genes explain under half, and the rest has no known cause. The DNA gave D and trimming, while V, J and clone size come from that table. Counted in this sample were 25,000 to 35,000 clones; around two thirds of them appeared once. The ten largest clones represent under 15% of the sample.

After 10 to 11 days of culture, CD4+ T cells were isolated with the EasySep CD4+ T cell isolation kit. Two doses of either the BNT162b2 or the mRNA-1273 mRNA SARS-CoV-2 vaccine were administered to participants. The absence of prior SARS-CoV-2 infection in healthy vaccine recipients was confirmed by negative nucleocapsid antibodies before and after vaccination. Half of the culture medium was replaced with fresh IL-2-containing medium on days 3 and 7. Unless noted otherwise, every peptide stimulation condition was cultured in triplicate wells. PBMC were separated from whole blood using Ficoll-Paque Plus gradient centrifugation and were then either cryopreserved at -140C or used fresh. Genomic DNA was extracted from cultured CD4+ T cells with the QIAamp micro DNA kit.

This specimen consisted of CD4+ T cells from PBMCs cultured without peptide, obtained after COVID-19 vaccination. The sequence derives from a human donor who received a COVID-19 vaccine. In this chain, TRBV6-2 or TRBV6-3 is recombined with TRBJ2-2, with 8 bases aligning to TRBD1. The nucleotide sequence is given as TGTGCCAGCAGCCCTACTGGACAGGGTAACACCGGGGAGCTGTTTTTT. Translated, this is CASSPTGQGNTGELFF.